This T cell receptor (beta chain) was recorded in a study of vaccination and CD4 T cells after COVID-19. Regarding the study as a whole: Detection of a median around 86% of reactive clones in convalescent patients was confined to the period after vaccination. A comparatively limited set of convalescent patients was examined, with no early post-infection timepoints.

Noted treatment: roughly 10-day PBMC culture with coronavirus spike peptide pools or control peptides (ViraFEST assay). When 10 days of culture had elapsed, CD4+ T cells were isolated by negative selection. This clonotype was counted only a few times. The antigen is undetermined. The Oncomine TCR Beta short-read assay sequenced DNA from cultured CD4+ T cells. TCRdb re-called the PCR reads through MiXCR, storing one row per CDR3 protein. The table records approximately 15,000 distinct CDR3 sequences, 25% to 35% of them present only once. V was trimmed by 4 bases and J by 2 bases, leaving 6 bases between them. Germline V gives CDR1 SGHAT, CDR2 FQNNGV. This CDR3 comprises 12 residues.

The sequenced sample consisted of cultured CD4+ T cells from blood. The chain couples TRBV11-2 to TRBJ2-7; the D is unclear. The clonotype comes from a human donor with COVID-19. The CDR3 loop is CASSYDAYEQYF. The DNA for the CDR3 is TGTGCCAGCAGCTACGACGCCTACGAGCAGTACTTC.